This T cell receptor (beta chain) was captured by sequencing in a study of vaccination effects on CD4 cells after COVID-19. The wider study: Post-vaccine specimens arrived a median 72 days past the second dose.

For this clone: Its antigen is not known.

Antigen-specific CD4+ T cell clonotypes were called by their expansion after viral peptide-pool culture in ViraFEST. Culturing for around ten days preceded CD4+ T cell isolation. Either the BNT162b2 or mRNA-1273 vaccine was given to participants in two doses. IL-2 medium was substituted for half the medium on days 3 and 7. CDR1 and CDR2 from the germline V gene are ENHRY and SYGVKD. The CDR3 extends over 15 amino acids. With 2 bases clipped from V and 3 bases from J, the junction kept 3 bases outside the gene matches. Generated by immunoSEQ multiplex PCR, the TCRdb table keeps only in-frame clones and is missing some. The data contain around 24,000 clones, roughly 80% of them seen just once; the ten biggest clones take up 5.6%. Overall study findings and caveats: In the study, convalescent patients were few, and early post-infection timepoints were absent.

The gene calls are TRBV10-3 and TRBJ1-4; 7 bases fit TRBD1. This TCR was recovered from a human donor who received a COVID-19 vaccine. Some clones in this sample may be carry-over from other donors' samples. The sequenced sample was CD4+ T cells from PBMCs cultured with SARS-CoV-2 spike peptides, obtained after COVID-19 vaccination. The CDR3 DNA is TGTGCCATCAGTGAGCGACAGGGAGCTAATGAAAAACTGTTTTTT. It specifies CAISERQGANEKLFF.